Below, 29 T cell receptor beta chains from the same sample are listed, as sequenced in a study of blood T cell repertoires in COVID-19. Generated by immunoSEQ multiplex PCR, the TCRdb table keeps only in-frame clones and is missing some. The sample carries hundreds of thousands of clones, over 75% recorded once. Material for sequencing was peripheral blood. The receptors come from a woman between 65 and 79 years old with COVID-19, enrolled during active disease.

V is TRBV11-3 and J is TRBJ2-3; 14 bases line up with TRBD2. CDR3 length: 15 amino acids. The ends lost 5 bases at V and 9 bases at J; junction bases unmatched: 7. Germline V lookup: CDR1 SGHNT, CDR2 YENEEA. CDR3 nucleotides: TGTGCCAGCAGCGGCGGGACTAGCGGGAGTGACACGCAGTATTTT. Translation gives CASSGGTSGSDTQYF.

The chain is built from TRBV6-5 and TRBJ1-5; 8 bases match TRBD1. CDR3 size: 15 residues. Trimming removed 6 bases from V and 3 bases from J; junction bases left unmatched: 7. Germline V lookup: CDR1 MNHEY, CDR2 SVGAGI. CDR3 sequence (DNA): TGTGCCAGCAGAAGGGACAGGAAAAACAATCAGCCCCAGCATTTT. It translates to CASRRDRKNNQPQHF.

The V gene is TRBV6-6, the J gene TRBJ2-1; 8 nucleotides align to TRBD2. CDR3 length: 15 residues. J was trimmed by 7 bases and V by 10 bases; bases with no gene match: 15. Germline loops: CDR1 MNHNY, CDR2 SVGAGI (reference sequence). The CDR3 here is CATPGPSGSGNEQFF. The CDR3 bases are TGTGCCACCCCCGGTCCTAGCGGGTCAGGAAATGAGCAGTTCTTC.

This clone occurred a few times. This chain connects TRBV6-5 to TRBJ1-1; no clear D gene. CDR1 and CDR2 from the germline V gene are MNHEY and SVGAGI. The length of the CDR3 is 14 residues. V was clipped by 5 bases and J by 7 bases, with 17 bases between them. The CDR3 DNA follows: TGTGCCAGCAGTATAACCTACAGAGTACTTGAAGCTTTCTTT. Amino acids: CASSITYRVLEAFF.

The rearrangement links TRBV18 to TRBJ1-2; 8 bases align to TRBD1. Germline loops: CDR1 KGHSH, CDR2 LQKENI. V trimming: 3 bases; J trimming: 0 bases; junction bases outside the gene matches: 9. This CDR3 spans 17 amino acids. CDR3 loop: CASSPQGQGHANYGYTF. CDR3 in DNA: TGTGCCAGCTCACCGCAAGGACAGGGTCACGCTAACTATGGCTACACCTTC.

The J gene is TRBJ1-1, the V gene TRBV28; 7 bases align to TRBD1. V was clipped by 3 bases and J by 4 bases; unmatched bases: 5. The germline gives CDR1 MDHEN, CDR2 SYDVKM. There are 14 residues in the CDR3. The CDR3 is CASSLTGTFTEAFF. CDR3 bases: TGTGCCAGCAGTTTGACAGGGACCTTCACTGAAGCTTTCTTT.

By share, this clone counts as medium-sized. This rearrangement joins TRBV11-3 to TRBJ2-2, with 7 nucleotides matching TRBD2. CDR3 length equals 16 residues. In germline, CDR1 is SGHNT, CDR2 YENEEA. The trim removed 3 bases at V and 7 bases at J, leaving 11 bases unmatched. CDR3 nucleotides: TGTGCCAGCAGCTTTGGGGAGGGGCGCGGTATCGGGGAGCTGTTTTTT. This sequence encodes CASSFGEGRGIGELFF.

This clone was observed a single time. CDR3 residues: CSAERKREQFF. CDR3 nucleotides: TGCAGTGCTGAAAGGAAGCGGGAGCAGTTCTTC. The J gene is TRBJ2-1, the V gene TRBV20-1; maybe TRBD2 (5 bases). Germline V CDR1 and CDR2: DFQATT, SNEGSKA (reference sequence). V was clipped by 5 bases and J by 10 bases, with 12 bases between them. The CDR3 is 11 amino acids.

The chain carries TRBV3-1 (or the pseudogene TRBV3-2) and TRBJ2-4; tentatively, D is TRBD1 (5 bases). V was cut by 4 bases and J by 0 bases, with 13 bases left in between. In germline, CDR1 is LGHDT, CDR2 YNNKEL (reference sequence). The CDR3 has 16 residues. The CDR3 region is CASSPTGILAKNIQYF. The CDR3 DNA follows: TGTGCCAGCAGCCCCACAGGTATCCTAGCCAAAAACATTCAGTACTTC.

The chain employs TRBV11-2 and TRBJ2-5, with 8 bases matching TRBD1. CDR1 is SGHAT, CDR2 FQNNGV, per germline. Trimming removed 6 bases from V and 5 bases from J; junction bases left unmatched: 11. This CDR3 is 15 amino acids long. In DNA, the CDR3 is TGTGCCAGCAGAGGAGCAGGGGGCTTTTGGGAGACCCAGTACTTC. Translation gives CASRGAGGFWETQYF.

This rearrangement joins TRBV3-1 (or the pseudogene TRBV3-2) to TRBJ2-6; 7 bases are a match to TRBD1. From germline, CDR1 is LGHDT and CDR2 YNNKEL (reference sequence). Unmatched junction bases numbered 4, after V lost 1 base and J lost 4 bases. CDR3 length: 16 amino acids. In nucleotides, the CDR3 is TGTGCCAGCAGCCAAGCACAGGGGTCAGGGGCCAACGTCCTGACTTTC. Its protein is CASSQAQGSGANVLTF.

The chain links TRBV6-5 to TRBJ1-5; perhaps TRBD1 as D (6 bases). The V and J ends lost 1 base and 6 bases respectively, with 13 bases between them. The CDR3 sequence is 15 residues long. Germline V gene data show CDR1 as MNHEY and CDR2 as SVGAGI. CDR3 nucleotides: TGTGCCAGCAGTTACTACAGGGATCGAGGTCAGCCCCAGCATTTT. As protein: CASSYYRDRGQPQHF.

The CDR3 DNA sequence: TGTGCCAGCAGTAATAATCCCTACGAGCAGTACTTC. Translated: CASSNNPYEQYF. V usage is TRBV12-3 or TRBV12-4 and J usage is TRBJ2-7; no reliable D call. This CDR3 comprises 12 residues. V shed 5 bases and J shed 2 bases, with 7 bases lying between them.

This CDR3 reads CASSSRAGANYGYTF. CDR3 DNA sequence: TGTGCCAGCAGCTCCCGAGCGGGGGCGAACTATGGCTACACCTTC. The J gene is TRBJ1-2, the V gene TRBV11-3; a weak D match, TRBD1 (6 bases). CDR3 size: 15 residues. V was pared by 4 bases and J by 2 bases, with 14 bases between. CDR1 and CDR2 (germline): SGHNT, YENEEA.

The rearrangement uses TRBV18 and TRBJ1-1; no firm D call. CDR1 and CDR2 from the germline V gene are KGHSH and LQKENI. The length of the CDR3 is 14 residues. Trimming removed 3 bases from V and 1 base from J, with 9 bases in between. The CDR3 sequence is CASSPPDKNTEAFF. CDR3 in DNA: TGTGCCAGCTCACCGCCTGACAAGAACACTGAAGCTTTCTTT.

This chain links TRBV2 with TRBJ2-7; TRBD1 aligns across 10 bases. This CDR3 contains 15 residues. V lost 5 bases to trimming and J lost 7 bases; unmatched junction nucleotides: 11. Germline V gene sequence: CDR1 SNHLY, CDR2 FYNNEI. CDR3 protein: CASSFSGTGAWEQYF. For the CDR3, the DNA is TGTGCCAGCAGTTTCTCCGGGACAGGGGCGTGGGAGCAGTACTTC.

This clone was counted only a few times. This rearrangement joins TRBV18 to TRBJ2-3, with D perhaps matching TRBD1 (6 bases). V was cut by 3 bases and J by 0 bases, with 13 bases left in between. CDR3 length: 16 residues. Per germline, CDR1 KGHSH and CDR2 LQKENI. CDR3 nucleotide sequence: TGTGCCAGCTCACCGGGACACTTCTTGAGCACAGATACGCAGTATTTT. Its protein product is CASSPGHFLSTDTQYF.

J is TRBJ1-5 and V is TRBV5-1; 10 bases are a match to TRBD1. Per germline, CDR1 SGHRS and CDR2 YFSETQ. Trimming removed 4 bases from V and 6 bases from J; junction bases left unmatched: 13. The CDR3 has 17 residues. CDR3: CASSPGTGDPTRQPQHF. CDR3 bases: TGCGCCAGCAGCCCCGGGACAGGGGACCCTACGCGTCAGCCCCAGCATTTT. Supplemented by reference TRBV5-1 and TRBJ1-5, the full variable domain reads KAGVTQTPRYLIKTRGQQVTLSCSPISGHRSVSWYQQTPGQGLQFLFEYFSETQRNKGNFPGRFSGRQFSNSRSEMNVSTLELGDSALYLCASSPGTGDPTRQPQHFGDGTRLSIL.

The rearrangement uses TRBV12-3 or TRBV12-4 and TRBJ2-1, with 8 bases aligning to TRBD2. This CDR3 contains 12 residues. V lost 8 bases, J lost 7 bases, and 4 bases stayed unmatched. The CDR3 loop is CASRVAGNEQFF. The CDR3, as DNA: TGTGCCAGCCGGGTAGCGGGGAATGAGCAGTTCTTC.

The V and J genes are TRBV4-3 and TRBJ2-3, with unresolved D. CDR3 size: 13 residues. Germline lookup yields CDR1 LGHNA and CDR2 YSLEER. The V and J ends lost 6 bases and 0 bases respectively, with 7 bases between them. CDR3 in amino acids: CASSLISTDTQYF. The DNA for the CDR3 is TGCGCCAGCAGTCTAATAAGCACAGATACGCAGTATTTT.

This clone was recorded a few times. The chain recombines TRBV5-1 with TRBJ1-1; possible D gene TRBD1, 6 bases. CDR3 size: 16 residues. The V end lost 4 bases, the J end lost 0 bases, and 16 bases lay between the germline ends. Germline V gives CDR1 SGHRS, CDR2 YFSETQ. CDR3 region: CASSPSAGGLNTEAFF. In nucleotides, the CDR3 is TGCGCCAGCAGCCCAAGCGCGGGGGGCCTGAACACTGAAGCTTTCTTT.

The genes are TRBV5-1 and TRBJ2-2, with a tentative D call TRBD2 (6 bases). Germline CDR1 is SGHRS and CDR2 is YFSETQ. The CDR3 runs 16 residues. V lost 3 bases to trimming and J lost 2 bases, with 14 bases between them. CDR3 nucleotide sequence: TGCGCCAGCAGCTACGGTAGCGGATTAAACACCGGGGAGCTGTTTTTT. Translation: CASSYGSGLNTGELFF. The whole variable domain, filled in from reference TRBV5-1 and TRBJ2-2, reads KAGVTQTPRYLIKTRGQQVTLSCSPISGHRSVSWYQQTPGQGLQFLFEYFSETQRNKGNFPGRFSGRQFSNSRSEMNVSTLELGDSALYLCASSYGSGLNTGELFFGEGSRLTVL.

The chain couples TRBV7-3 to TRBJ2-5; tentative D call: TRBD1 (5 bases). The V and J ends lost 1 base and 5 bases respectively, with 14 bases between them. The CDR3 covers 15 residues. Germline V gives CDR1 SGHTA, CDR2 FQGTGA. The CDR3 DNA reads TGTGCCAGCAGCTTAATGGGCAGGGTATGGGAGACCCAGTACTTC. Translated: CASSLMGRVWETQYF.

The V and J genes are TRBV5-5 and TRBJ1-5; a possible D gene is TRBD1 (5 bases). Germline CDR1 SGHKS, CDR2 YYEKEE (reference sequence). With 3 bases removed from V and 3 bases from J, the gap between germline ends came to 13 bases. The CDR3 runs to 15 residues. CDR3: CASSWGGGNNQPQHF. The CDR3 nucleotides read TGTGCCAGCAGCTGGGGGGGAGGAAACAATCAGCCCCAGCATTTT.

The V gene is TRBV29-1, the J gene TRBJ2-7; TRBD2 agrees at 7 bases. The CDR3 covers 14 residues. Per germline, CDR1 SQVTM and CDR2 ANQGSEA. Trimming removed 5 bases from V and 0 bases from J; junction bases left unmatched: 7. The chain's CDR3 is CSVRLLADSYEQYF. CDR3 DNA: TGCAGCGTTCGACTTCTAGCGGACTCCTACGAGCAGTACTTC.

The V gene is TRBV19, the J gene TRBJ1-4; D not certain. CDR1 is LNHDA, CDR2 SQIVND, per germline (reference sequence). The CDR3 contains 14 residues. V was clipped by 8 bases and J by 3 bases, with 13 bases between them. CDR3 nucleotides: TGTGCCAGTTCCGGCGGGTACTCTAATGAAAAACTGTTTTTT. It translates to CASSGGYSNEKLFF.

V is TRBV29-1 and J is TRBJ2-3; D is uncertain. From germline, CDR1 is SQVTM and CDR2 ANQGSEA. The CDR3 is 12 amino acids. Trimming cost V 4 bases and J 2 bases, with 7 bases left between them. CDR3 sequence reads: CSVVQDTDTQYF. The DNA of the CDR3 is TGCAGCGTTGTGCAGGACACAGATACGCAGTATTTT.

The J gene is TRBJ2-3, the V gene TRBV5-1, with 8 bases lining up with TRBD2. The V gene end was trimmed by 4 bases and the J gene end by 2 bases; junction bases not matched to a gene: 9. The CDR3 is 16 residues long. Germline values: CDR1 SGHRS, CDR2 YFSETQ. The DNA for the CDR3 is TGCGCCAGCAGCCCCGGGACTAGGACAAACACAGATACGCAGTATTTT. This encodes CASSPGTRTNTDTQYF.

V is TRBV5-1 and J is TRBJ2-5; D is perhaps TRBD2 (6 bases). There are 15 residues in the CDR3. Trimming removed 4 bases from V and 1 base from J, with 14 bases in between. Germline lookup yields CDR1 SGHRS and CDR2 YFSETQ. The CDR3 region has the DNA TGCGCCAGCAGCGAACCAGCGGGCCCCCAAGAGACCCAGTACTTC. Its protein is CASSEPAGPQETQYF.